Sequencing of this TCR beta chain was carried out in a study of long-term antiretroviral therapy in people with HIV. The libraries were made with immunoSEQ v3.0 at survey level. Data came from immunoSEQ multiplex PCR; TCRdb stores just in-frame clones and leaves some out. The sample consists of more than 35,000 clones, around 94% of them appearing once. This CDR3 has 14 residues. Germline CDR1 and CDR2: LNHDA and SQIVND (reference sequence). The trim removed 5 bases at V and 6 bases at J, leaving 5 bases unmatched. This clone showed up just once. This clonotype was obtained from a woman aged 50 to 60 with HIV. The V call is TRBV19, the J call TRBJ2-2; 8 bases agree with TRBD1. The material sequenced was unsorted PBMCs, taken 4.1 years after starting antiretroviral therapy. The CDR3 sequence: CASSPRQGSGELFF. CDR3 in DNA: TGTGCCAGTAGTCCCAGACAGGGGTCCGGGGAGCTGTTTTTT.